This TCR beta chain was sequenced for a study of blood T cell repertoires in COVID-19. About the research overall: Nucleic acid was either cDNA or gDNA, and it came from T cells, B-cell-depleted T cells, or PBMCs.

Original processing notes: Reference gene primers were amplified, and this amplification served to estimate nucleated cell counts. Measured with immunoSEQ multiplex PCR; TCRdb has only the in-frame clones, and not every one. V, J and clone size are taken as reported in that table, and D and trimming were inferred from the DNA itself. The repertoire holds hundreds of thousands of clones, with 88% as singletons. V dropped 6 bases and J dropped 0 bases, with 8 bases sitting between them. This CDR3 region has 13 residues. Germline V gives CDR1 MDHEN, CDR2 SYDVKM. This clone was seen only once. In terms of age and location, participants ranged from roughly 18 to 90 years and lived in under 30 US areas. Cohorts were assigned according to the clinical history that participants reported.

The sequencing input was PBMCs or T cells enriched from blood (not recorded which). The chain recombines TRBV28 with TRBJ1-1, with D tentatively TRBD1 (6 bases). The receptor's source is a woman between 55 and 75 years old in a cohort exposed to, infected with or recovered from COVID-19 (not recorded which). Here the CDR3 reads CASRGGLNTEAFF. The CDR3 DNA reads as TGTGCCAGCAGAGGGGGACTGAACACTGAAGCTTTCTTT. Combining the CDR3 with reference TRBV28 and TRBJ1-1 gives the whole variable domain DVKVTQSSRYLVKRTGEKVFLECVQDMDHENMFWYRQDPGLGLRLIYFSYDVKMKEKGDIPEGYSVSREKKERFSLILESASTNQTSMYLCASRGGLNTEAFFGQGTRLTVV.